One sample yielded the 8 T cell receptor beta chains listed below, sequenced in a study of T cell repertoires in cytomegalovirus infection (dated by TCRdb to between 2019 and 2020). The listed sequencing device is Illumina HiSeq 1500. TCRdb itself trimmed the public reads at Q25 with fastp, ran MiXCR and retained productive beta chains. Every distinct CDR3 protein forms one entry, paired with its most common genes and DNA. The sample data list more than 650,000 distinct CDR3 sequences, and about 40% of these were observed just once. 2.8% of the sample is held by the ten biggest clonotypes. Sequenced: PBMCs. The receptor set was obtained from a human donor in good health (CMV status not recorded). Some clones in this sample may be carry-over from other donors' samples.

This clonotype has a count of ten or more. V gene TRBV5-6 combines with J gene TRBJ1-5, with no clear D. Trimming pared 5 bases from V and 7 bases from J, leaving 10 bases between. CDR1 and CDR2 from the germline V gene are SGHDT and YYEEEE. The CDR3 consists of 12 residues. CDR3 amino acids: CASSLLDQPQHF. CDR3 nucleotide sequence: TGTGCCAGCAGTTTGTTGGACCAGCCCCAGCATTTT.

This clonotype was observed many times. The chain has TRBV7-2 and TRBJ2-2; 9 bases fit TRBD2. CDR1 is SGHTA and CDR2 is FQGNSA in the germline V gene. The length of the CDR3 is 16 residues. Losses at the gene ends were 5 bases for V and 7 bases for J; bases not matched to a gene: 11. DNA for the CDR3: TGTGCCAGCAGCCCCCTGGGCGGGGGGGCCGGCGGGGAGCTGTTTTTT. Protein: CASSPLGGGAGGELFF.

The V gene is TRBV6-5, the J gene TRBJ2-7; 7 nucleotides align to TRBD1. V gave up 2 bases and J gave up 3 bases; unmatched junction bases: 10. Germline values: CDR1 MNHEY, CDR2 SVGAGI. The CDR3 totals 16 residues. The CDR3 spells CASSYNAGGFNYEQYF. DNA of the CDR3: TGTGCCAGCAGTTACAATGCAGGGGGTTTTAACTACGAGCAGTACTTC.

This clonotype was seen just once. Since no conserved phenylalanine or tryptophan closes the CDR3, a read error is the likely cause. As DNA, the CDR3 is TGTGCCAGCAGTGAAGTAGCGGCCAGGACAGATACGCAGTATTTG. This encodes CASSEVAARTDTQYL. The genes are TRBV6-4 and TRBJ2-3, with D perhaps TRBD2 (6 bases). The CDR3 is made up of 15 amino acids. Trimming cost V 3 bases and J 3 bases, with 13 bases left between them. CDR1 is MRHNA, CDR2 SNTAGT, per germline.

The chain is built from TRBV5-3 and TRBJ1-1, with D possibly TRBD1 on 5 matching bases. TRBV5-3 is identified as an open reading frame with a role that is uncertain. This CDR3 has 14 residues. V dropped 8 bases and J dropped 5 bases, with 19 bases sitting between them. The CDR3 protein is CASSPGGELTEAFF. In DNA, the CDR3 is TGTGCCAGCAGCCCGGGGGGGGAATTGACTGAAGCTTTCTTT.

The J gene is TRBJ1-2, the V gene TRBV12-3 or TRBV12-4; 7 nucleotides line up with TRBD1. V lost 5 bases, J lost 3 bases, and 9 bases stayed unmatched. The CDR3 is made up of 15 amino acids. Here the CDR3 reads CASSIQGVGDYGYTF. Written as DNA, the CDR3 is TGTGCCAGCAGTATCCAGGGGGTGGGAGACTATGGCTACACCTTC.

The V gene is TRBV5-1, the J gene TRBJ2-6, with 9 bases aligning to TRBD2. The CDR3 extends over 22 amino acids. Germline V lookup: CDR1 SGHRS, CDR2 YFSETQ. The junction had 16 bases not matched to a gene; V was cut back by 0 bases and J by 0 bases. CDR3 in DNA: TGCGCCAGCAGCTTGGAGGGACTAGCTTCCCCCGTTCCCCTCTCTGGGGCCAACGTCCTGACTTTC. As protein: CASSLEGLASPVPLSGANVLTF.

This clonotype showed up just a few times. The rearrangement uses TRBV18 and TRBJ1-2; TRBD1 matches 11 bases. There are 15 residues in the CDR3. In germline, CDR1 is KGHSH, CDR2 LQKENI. V shed 2 bases, J shed 7 bases, and the junction held 6 bases outside the gene matches. The CDR3 nucleotides are TGTGCCAGCTCACCAGTTGGACAGGGGGCCTTTGGCTACACCTTC. This gives the protein CASSPVGQGAFGYTF.